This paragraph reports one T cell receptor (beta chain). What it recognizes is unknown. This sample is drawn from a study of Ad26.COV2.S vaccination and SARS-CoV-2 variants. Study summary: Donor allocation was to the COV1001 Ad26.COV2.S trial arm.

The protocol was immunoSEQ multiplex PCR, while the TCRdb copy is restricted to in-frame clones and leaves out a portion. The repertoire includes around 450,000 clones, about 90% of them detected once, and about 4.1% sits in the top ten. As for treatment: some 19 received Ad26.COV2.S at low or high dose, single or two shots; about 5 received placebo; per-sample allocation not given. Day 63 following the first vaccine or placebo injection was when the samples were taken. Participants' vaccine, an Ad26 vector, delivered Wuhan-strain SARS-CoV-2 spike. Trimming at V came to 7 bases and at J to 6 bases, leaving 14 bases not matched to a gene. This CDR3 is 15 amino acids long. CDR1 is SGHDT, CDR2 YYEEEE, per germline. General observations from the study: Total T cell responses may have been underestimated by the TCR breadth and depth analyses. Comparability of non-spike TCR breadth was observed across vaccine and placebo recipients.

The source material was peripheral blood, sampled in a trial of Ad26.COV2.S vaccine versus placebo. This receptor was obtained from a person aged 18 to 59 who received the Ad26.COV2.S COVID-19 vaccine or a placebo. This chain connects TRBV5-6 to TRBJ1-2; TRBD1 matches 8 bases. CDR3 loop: CASLYFIDRGNGYTF. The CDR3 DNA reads TGTGCCAGCCTTTATTTTATCGACAGGGGAAATGGCTACACCTTC. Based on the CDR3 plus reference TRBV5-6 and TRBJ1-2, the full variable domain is DAGVTQSPTHLIKTRGQQVTLRCSPKSGHDTVSWYQQALGQGPQFIFQYYEEEERQRGNFPDRFSGHQFPNYSSELNVNALLLGDSALYLCASLYFIDRGNGYTFGSGTRLTVV.